Presented here are 9 T cell receptor beta chains from one specimen sequenced in a study of CD8 T cell repertoires and HIV-1 epitope variants. Here immunoSEQ multiplex PCR was the method, and the copy in TCRdb shows in-frame clones only, minus some. In the table there are approximately 4,900 clones, around 63% of which are singletons. Which antigens these TCRs recognize remains unknown. The sequenced material came from cultured CD8+ T cells derived from PBMCs. These receptor sequences come from a male donor with HIV.

The rearrangement joins TRBV5-6 to TRBJ1-2; 8 bases match TRBD1. CDR1 is SGHDT, CDR2 YYEEEE, per germline. The V segment lost 0 bases and the J segment 8 bases; nucleotides outside the gene matches: 6. This CDR3 spans 14 amino acids. Written as DNA, the CDR3 is TGTGCCAGCAGCTTGGTTCAGGGGGCGAAAGGCTACACCTTC. This codes for CASSLVQGAKGYTF.

The chain links TRBV5-6 to TRBJ1-3; the D is unclear. With 0 bases removed from V and 1 base from J, the gap between germline ends came to 14 bases. The CDR3 spans 17 residues. Looked up from germline, CDR1 is SGHDT and CDR2 is YYEEEE. CDR3 sequence (DNA): TGTGCCAGCAGCTTGGCTGGTACGGTCCGATCTGGAAACACCATATATTTT. Translated: CASSLAGTVRSGNTIYF.

This clone was seen more than once but under ten times. V gene TRBV28 combines with J gene TRBJ2-1; 9 nucleotides match TRBD2. CDR3 length equals 15 residues. Trimming at V came to 6 bases and at J to 6 bases, leaving 9 bases not matched to a gene. Per germline, CDR1 MDHEN and CDR2 SYDVKM. The DNA of the CDR3 is TGTGCCAGCAGGAGCCGACTAGCGGCCCTCAATGAGCAGTTCTTC. This codes for CASRSRLAALNEQFF. The full variable domain, rest sourced from reference TRBV28 and TRBJ2-1, is DVKVTQSSRYLVKRTGEKVFLECVQDMDHENMFWYRQDPGLGLRLIYFSYDVKMKEKGDIPEGYSVSREKKERFSLILESASTNQTSMYLCASRSRLAALNEQFFGPGTRLTVL.

The gene calls are TRBV10-3 and TRBJ1-1; TRBD1 agrees at 7 bases. There are 15 residues in the CDR3. Germline values: CDR1 ENHRY, CDR2 SYGVKD. The V segment lost 3 bases and the J segment 3 bases; nucleotides outside the gene matches: 7. The CDR3 nucleotides read TGTGCCATCAGTGATCCCAGGGGGTCGGACACTGAAGCTTTCTTT. It yields the protein CAISDPRGSDTEAFF.

Only a few counts were recorded for this clone. The chain recombines TRBV28 with TRBJ2-1; D gene ambiguous. CDR1 and CDR2 from the germline V gene are MDHEN and SYDVKM. This CDR3 contains 11 residues. The ends were cut back, 5 bases at V and 5 bases at J, with 4 bases in the middle. The CDR3 loop reads CASSPHNEQFF. In nucleotides, the CDR3 is TGTGCCAGCAGTCCTCACAATGAGCAGTTCTTC.

The chain has TRBV28 and TRBJ2-1; possibly TRBD2 for D (6 bases). This CDR3 has 13 residues. Deletions cut 3 bases from V and 15 bases from J, with 18 bases between. Germline CDR1 is MDHEN and CDR2 is SYDVKM. CDR3 sequence (DNA): TGTGCCAGCAGTTTTTCACATCCGGGACTGGCGTTCTTC. This gives the protein CASSFSHPGLAFF.

V and J are TRBV28 and TRBJ2-1; no clear D gene. The ends were cut back, 3 bases at V and 6 bases at J, with 0 bases in the middle. Germline CDR1 and CDR2: MDHEN and SYDVKM. This CDR3 has 10 residues. CDR3 residues: CASSFNEQFF. The CDR3 nucleotides read TGTGCCAGCAGTTTCAATGAGCAGTTCTTC.

This chain connects TRBV11-2 to TRBJ2-1, with TRBD2 identical over 9 bases. V gave up 5 bases and J gave up 7 bases; unmatched junction bases: 9. Germline-derived CDR1 and CDR2 are SGHAT and FQNNGV. The CDR3 has 15 amino acids. The CDR3 region has the DNA TGTGCCAGCAGCCTTACGGCGGGGGGGTCAAATGAGCAGTTCTTC. Encoded protein: CASSLTAGGSNEQFF.

The chain joins TRBV7-2 to TRBJ2-3; 8 bases map to TRBD2. Germline V gene lookup returns CDR1 SGHTA and CDR2 FQGNSA. This CDR3 comprises 19 residues. The trim removed 0 bases at V and 6 bases at J, leaving 17 bases unmatched. CDR3 in DNA: TGTGCCAGCAGCTTAGCGGGAGCGGGGGCCCCCGTATCGTCGGATACGCAGTATTTT. Protein product: CASSLAGAGAPVSSDTQYF.